These 8 T cell receptor beta chains originate from one sample sequenced in a study of T cells after yellow fever vaccination. TCRdb re-called the 5' RACE reads with MiXCR, one entry per CDR3 protein. The data hold hundreds of thousands of distinct CDR3 sequences, with 15% to 20% observed a single time. Here the sequenced sample was PBMCs, taken before the yellow fever booster vaccination. The source is a man younger than 35 who received the YFV17D yellow fever vaccine.

This chain uses TRBV9 with TRBJ2-1; the match to TRBD2 covers 15 bases. The CDR3 runs to 18 residues. Germline CDR1 is SGDLS and CDR2 is YYNGEE. The junction had 10 bases not matched to a gene; V was cut back by 0 bases and J by 9 bases. DNA for the CDR3: TGTGCCAGCAGCGTAGGAGGACTAGCGGGGGGGCCATTTGCTGAGCAGTTCTTC. This codes for CASSVGGLAGGPFAEQFF.

V usage is TRBV11-2 and J usage is TRBJ2-2, with TRBD2 matching 9 bases. Germline V gene sequence: CDR1 SGHAT, CDR2 FQNNGV. The CDR3 spans 14 residues. V was pared by 6 bases and J by 4 bases, with 3 bases of the junction left unmatched. The CDR3 coding sequence is TGTGCCAGCAGAAATAGCGGGGGCACCGGGGAGCTGTTTTTT. Translated: CASRNSGGTGELFF.

This clonotype was seen a handful of times. This chain links TRBV20-1 with TRBJ2-1; TRBD2 matches 10 bases. Germline-derived CDR1 and CDR2 are DFQATT and SNEGSKA (reference sequence). V lost 8 bases to trimming and J lost 4 bases; unmatched junction nucleotides: 11. This CDR3 has 15 amino acids. CDR3 in amino acids: CSTSSGTSEYNEQFF. The CDR3, as DNA: TGCAGTACTTCTTCCGGGACTAGCGAGTACAATGAGCAGTTCTTC.

This clonotype was detected ten times or more. This chain uses TRBV10-2 with TRBJ1-2, with D perhaps TRBD1 (5 bases). The CDR3 consists of 16 residues. Germline CDR1 reads WSHSY; CDR2 reads SAAADI. Trimming took 3 bases from V and 0 from J, leaving 14 bases between them. CDR3 sequence reads: CASSDYPGATNYGYTF. CDR3 sequence (DNA): TGCGCCAGCAGTGACTATCCCGGGGCAACTAACTATGGCTACACCTTC.

The V call is TRBV5-6, the J call TRBJ1-2, with 10 bases fitting TRBD1. Germline V CDR1 and CDR2: SGHDT, YYEEEE. J lost 2 bases, V lost 0 bases, and 7 bases had no gene match. The CDR3 totals 17 residues. As DNA, the CDR3 is TGTGCCAGCAGCTTGGTCTACGTGACAGGGGGCAACTATGGCTACACCTTC. Protein: CASSLVYVTGGNYGYTF.

This clonotype was detected a few times. This sequence may be a read error, since a much larger clone differs from it by one base. The V call is TRBV5-1, the J call TRBJ1-1, with D uncertain. V was pared by 0 bases and J by 1 base, with 4 bases between. Germline V gives CDR1 SGHRS, CDR2 YFSETQ. This CDR3 spans 13 amino acids. The CDR3 DNA reads TGCGCCAGCAGCTTGGAGGCGAACACTGAAGCTTTCTTT. It specifies CASSLEANTEAFF. Together with reference TRBV5-1 and TRBJ1-1, the CDR3 gives the full variable domain: KAGVTQTPRYLIKTRGQQVTLSCSPISGHRSVSWYQQTPGQGLQFLFEYFSETQRNKGNFPGRFSGRQFSNSRSEMNVSTLELGDSALYLCASSLEANTEAFFGQGTRLTVV.

The sample holds a few counts of this clonotype. This sequence joins TRBV7-3 and TRBJ2-3; 8 nucleotides line up with TRBD2. Germline loops: CDR1 SGHTA, CDR2 FQGTGA. The CDR3 loop spans 16 amino acids. The ends lost 5 bases at V and 4 bases at J; junction bases unmatched: 11. This chain's CDR3 is CASSLQPGLDADTQYF. CDR3 coding DNA: TGTGCCAGCAGCCTGCAACCGGGACTAGATGCAGATACGCAGTATTTT.

This clonotype was seen more than once but under ten times. The rearrangement links TRBV5-1 to TRBJ1-6; tentative D call: TRBD1 (6 bases). Trimming left V 1 base short and J 0 bases short, with 14 bases between. The V gene's germline CDR1 is SGHRS and CDR2 YFSETQ. The CDR3 has 18 residues. DNA for the CDR3: TGCGCCAGCAGCTTGAGTGGCACAGGGAGCTCCTATAATTCACCCCTCCACTTT. Protein: CASSLSGTGSSYNSPLHF.